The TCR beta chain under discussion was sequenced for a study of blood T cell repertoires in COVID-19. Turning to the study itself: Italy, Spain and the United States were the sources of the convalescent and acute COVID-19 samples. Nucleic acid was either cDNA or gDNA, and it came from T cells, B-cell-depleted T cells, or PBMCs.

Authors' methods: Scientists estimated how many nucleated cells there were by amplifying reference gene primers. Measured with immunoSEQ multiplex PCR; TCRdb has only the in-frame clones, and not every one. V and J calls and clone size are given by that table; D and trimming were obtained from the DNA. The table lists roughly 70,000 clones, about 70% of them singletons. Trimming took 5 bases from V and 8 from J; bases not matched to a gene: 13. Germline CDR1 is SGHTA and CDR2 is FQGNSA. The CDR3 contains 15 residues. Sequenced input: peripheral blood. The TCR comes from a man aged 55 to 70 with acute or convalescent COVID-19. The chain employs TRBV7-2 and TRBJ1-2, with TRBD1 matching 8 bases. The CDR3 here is CASSQRGTGGTGYTF. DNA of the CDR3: TGTGCCAGCAGCCAAAGGGGGACAGGAGGAACGGGCTACACCTTC.